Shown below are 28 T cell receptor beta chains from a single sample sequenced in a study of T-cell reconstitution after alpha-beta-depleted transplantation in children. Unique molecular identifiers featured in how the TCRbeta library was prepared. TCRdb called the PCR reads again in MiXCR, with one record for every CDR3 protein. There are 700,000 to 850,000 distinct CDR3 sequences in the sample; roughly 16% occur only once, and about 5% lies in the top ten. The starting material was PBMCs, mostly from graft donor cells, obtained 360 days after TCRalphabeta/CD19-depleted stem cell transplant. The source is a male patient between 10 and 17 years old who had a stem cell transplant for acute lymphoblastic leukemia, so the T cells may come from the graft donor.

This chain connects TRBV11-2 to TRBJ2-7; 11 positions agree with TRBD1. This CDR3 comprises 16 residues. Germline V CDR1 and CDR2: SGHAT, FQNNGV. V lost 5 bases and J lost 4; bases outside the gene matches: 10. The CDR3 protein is CASSPGRDRGTYEQYF. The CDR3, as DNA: TGTGCCAGCAGCCCCGGAAGGGACAGGGGGACGTACGAGCAGTACTTC.

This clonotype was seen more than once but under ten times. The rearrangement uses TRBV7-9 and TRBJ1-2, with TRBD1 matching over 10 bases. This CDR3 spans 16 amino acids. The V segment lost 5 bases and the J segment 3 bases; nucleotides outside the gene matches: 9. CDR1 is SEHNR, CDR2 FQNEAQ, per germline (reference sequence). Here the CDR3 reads CASSTLTGGAYYGYTF. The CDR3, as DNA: TGTGCCAGCAGCACGCTGACAGGGGGCGCATACTATGGCTACACCTTC.

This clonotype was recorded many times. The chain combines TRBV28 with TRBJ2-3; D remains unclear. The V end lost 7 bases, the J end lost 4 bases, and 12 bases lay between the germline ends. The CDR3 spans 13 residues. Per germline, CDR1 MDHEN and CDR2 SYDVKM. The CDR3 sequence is CASTTHPPDTQYF. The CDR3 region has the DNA TGTGCCAGCACCACCCACCCCCCAGATACGCAGTATTTT.

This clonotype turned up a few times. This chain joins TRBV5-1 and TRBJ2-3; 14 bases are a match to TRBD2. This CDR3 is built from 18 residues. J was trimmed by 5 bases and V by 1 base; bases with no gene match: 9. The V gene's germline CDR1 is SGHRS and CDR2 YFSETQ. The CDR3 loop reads CASSLNLRTSGRLDTQYF. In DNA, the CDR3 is TGCGCCAGCAGCTTGAATCTGAGGACTAGCGGGAGGCTAGATACGCAGTATTTT. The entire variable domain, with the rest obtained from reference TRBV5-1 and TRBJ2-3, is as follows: KAGVTQTPRYLIKTRGQQVTLSCSPISGHRSVSWYQQTPGQGLQFLFEYFSETQRNKGNFPGRFSGRQFSNSRSEMNVSTLELGDSALYLCASSLNLRTSGRLDTQYFGPGTRLTVL.

CDR3 nucleotide sequence: TGCAGCGTTGAACTCGCGGGGTCCTACGAGCAGTACTTC. Translated: CSVELAGSYEQYF. The V gene is TRBV29-1, the J gene TRBJ2-7; D is possibly TRBD2 (6 bases). Germline V gene sequence: CDR1 SQVTM, CDR2 ANQGSEA. The CDR3 is 13 residues long. V was clipped by 2 bases and J by 1 base, with 9 bases between them.

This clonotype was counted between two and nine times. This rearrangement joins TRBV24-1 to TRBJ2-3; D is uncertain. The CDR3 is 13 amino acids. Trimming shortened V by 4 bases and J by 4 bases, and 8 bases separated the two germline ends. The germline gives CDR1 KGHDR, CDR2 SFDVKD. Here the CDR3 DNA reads TGTGCCACCAGTGACCCTGTGGCAGATACGCAGTATTTT. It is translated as CATSDPVADTQYF.

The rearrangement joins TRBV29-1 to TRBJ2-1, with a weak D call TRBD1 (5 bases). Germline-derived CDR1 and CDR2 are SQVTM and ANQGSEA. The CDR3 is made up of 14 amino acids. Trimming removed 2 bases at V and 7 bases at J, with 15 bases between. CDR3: CSVERQGSWNEQFF. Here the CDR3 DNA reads TGCAGCGTTGAAAGGCAGGGTAGCTGGAATGAGCAGTTCTTC.

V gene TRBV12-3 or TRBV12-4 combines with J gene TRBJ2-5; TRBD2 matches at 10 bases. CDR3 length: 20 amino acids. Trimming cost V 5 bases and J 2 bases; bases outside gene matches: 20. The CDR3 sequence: CASSPRPGTSVSGAQETQYF. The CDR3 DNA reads TGTGCCAGCAGTCCCCGACCCGGGACTAGCGTGAGTGGGGCACAAGAGACCCAGTACTTC.

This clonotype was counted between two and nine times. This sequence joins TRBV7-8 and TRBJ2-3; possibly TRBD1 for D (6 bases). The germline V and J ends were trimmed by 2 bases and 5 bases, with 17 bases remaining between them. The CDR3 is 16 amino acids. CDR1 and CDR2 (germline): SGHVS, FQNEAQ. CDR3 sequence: CASSLYTGRGLDTQYF. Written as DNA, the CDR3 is TGTGCCAGCAGCTTATACACTGGCAGGGGTTTAGATACGCAGTATTTT.

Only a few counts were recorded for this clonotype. CDR3 DNA sequence: TGTGCCACCAGTGCCCTGACGGACCTAGAGACCCAGTACTTC. It translates to CATSALTDLETQYF. The J gene is TRBJ2-5, the V gene TRBV24-1, with D uncertain. Trimming stripped 5 bases from V and 4 bases from J, with 13 bases between. The CDR3 sequence is 14 residues long. CDR1 KGHDR and CDR2 SFDVKD come from the germline V gene.

In nucleotides, the CDR3 is TGTGCCAGCAGCCAGGGGTTGCGGTCTATGGCCAAAAACATTCAGTACTTC. This codes for CASSQGLRSMAKNIQYF. The rearrangement uses TRBV3-1 and TRBJ2-4; D not certain. The ends were cut back, 3 bases at V and 1 base at J, with 16 bases in the middle. CDR1 is LGHDT and CDR2 is YNNKEL in the germline V gene (reference sequence). This CDR3 spans 17 amino acids.

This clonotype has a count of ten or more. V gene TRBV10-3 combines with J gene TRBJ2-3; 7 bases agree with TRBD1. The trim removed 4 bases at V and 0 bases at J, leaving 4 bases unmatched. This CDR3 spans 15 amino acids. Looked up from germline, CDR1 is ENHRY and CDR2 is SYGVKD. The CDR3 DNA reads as TGTGCCATCAGTGGACCGGGACAGAGCACAGATACGCAGTATTTT. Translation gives CAISGPGQSTDTQYF.

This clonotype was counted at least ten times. The CDR3 is CAISSAWQLDQPQHF. The CDR3 nucleotides read TGTGCCATCAGTAGTGCTTGGCAGCTCGATCAGCCCCAGCATTTT. The chain combines TRBV10-3 with TRBJ1-5; D not certain. Trimming cost V 5 bases and J 5 bases, with 16 bases left between them. Germline values: CDR1 ENHRY, CDR2 SYGVKD. The CDR3 is made up of 15 amino acids.

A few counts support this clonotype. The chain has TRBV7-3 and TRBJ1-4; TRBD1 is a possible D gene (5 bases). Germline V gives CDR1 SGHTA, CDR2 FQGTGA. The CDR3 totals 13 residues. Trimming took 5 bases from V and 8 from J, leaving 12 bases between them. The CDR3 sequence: CASSRKWGEKLFF. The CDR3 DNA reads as TGTGCCAGCAGCCGGAAGTGGGGGGAAAAACTGTTTTTT.

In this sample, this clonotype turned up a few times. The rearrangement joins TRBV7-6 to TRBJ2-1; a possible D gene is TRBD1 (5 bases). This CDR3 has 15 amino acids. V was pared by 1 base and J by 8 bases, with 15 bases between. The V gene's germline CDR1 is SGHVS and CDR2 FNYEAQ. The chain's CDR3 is CASSLGAVGVDEQFF. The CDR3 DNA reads TGTGCCAGCAGCTTAGGGGCAGTAGGGGTTGATGAGCAGTTCTTC. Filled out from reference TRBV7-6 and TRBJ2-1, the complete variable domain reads GAGVSQSPRYKVTKRGQDVALRCDPISGHVSLYWYRQALGQGPEFLTYFNYEAQQDKSGLPNDRFSAERPEGSISTLTIQRTEQRDSAMYRCASSLGAVGVDEQFFGPGTRLTVL.

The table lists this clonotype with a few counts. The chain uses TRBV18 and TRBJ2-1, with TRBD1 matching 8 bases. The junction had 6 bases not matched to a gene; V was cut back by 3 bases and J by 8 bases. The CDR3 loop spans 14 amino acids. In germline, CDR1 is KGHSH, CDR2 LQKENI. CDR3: CASSPQGARDEQFF. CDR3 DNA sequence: TGTGCCAGCTCACCTCAGGGGGCTCGGGATGAGCAGTTCTTC.

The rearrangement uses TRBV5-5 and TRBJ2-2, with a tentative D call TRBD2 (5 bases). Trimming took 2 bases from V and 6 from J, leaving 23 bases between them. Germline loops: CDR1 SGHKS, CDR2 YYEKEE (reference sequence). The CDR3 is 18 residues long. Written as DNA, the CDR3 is TGTGCCAGCAGCTTTCGGTCCGTACTAGAAGTGGGCTCCGGGGAGCTGTTTTTT. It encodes CASSFRSVLEVGSGELFF.

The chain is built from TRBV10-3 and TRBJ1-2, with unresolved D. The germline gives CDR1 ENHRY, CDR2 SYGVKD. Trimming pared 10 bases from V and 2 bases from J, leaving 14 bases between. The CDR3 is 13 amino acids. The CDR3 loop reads CATKSDLNYGYTF. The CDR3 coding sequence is TGTGCCACCAAGTCGGATCTCAACTATGGCTACACCTTC.

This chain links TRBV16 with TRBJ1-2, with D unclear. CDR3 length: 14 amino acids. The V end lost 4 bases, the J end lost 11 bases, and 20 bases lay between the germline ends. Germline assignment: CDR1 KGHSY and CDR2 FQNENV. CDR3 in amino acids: CASSPDGSPYRYTF. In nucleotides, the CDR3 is TGTGCCAGCAGCCCGGACGGAAGCCCCTATAGGTACACCTTC.

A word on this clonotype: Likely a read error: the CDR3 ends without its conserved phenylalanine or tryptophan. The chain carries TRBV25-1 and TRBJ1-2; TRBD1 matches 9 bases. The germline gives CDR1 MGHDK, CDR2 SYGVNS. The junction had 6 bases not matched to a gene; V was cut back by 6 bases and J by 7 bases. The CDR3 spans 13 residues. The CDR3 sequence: CASRGTGLPGYTI. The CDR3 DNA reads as TGTGCCAGCAGGGGGACAGGGTTACCTGGCTACACCATC.

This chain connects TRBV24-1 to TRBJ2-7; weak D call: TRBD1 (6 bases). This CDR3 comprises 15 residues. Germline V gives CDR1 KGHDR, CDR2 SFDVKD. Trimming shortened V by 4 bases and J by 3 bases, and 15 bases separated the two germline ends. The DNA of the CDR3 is TGTGCCACCAGTGACCACCGGGACAACGTCTACGAGCAGTACTTC. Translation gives CATSDHRDNVYEQYF.

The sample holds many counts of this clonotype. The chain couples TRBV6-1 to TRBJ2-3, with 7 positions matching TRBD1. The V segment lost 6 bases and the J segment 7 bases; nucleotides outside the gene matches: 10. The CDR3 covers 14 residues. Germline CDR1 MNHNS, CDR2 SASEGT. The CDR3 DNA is TGTGCCAGCAGCAGGAGGACAGGAGAGAATACGCAGTATTTT. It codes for CASSRRTGENTQYF.

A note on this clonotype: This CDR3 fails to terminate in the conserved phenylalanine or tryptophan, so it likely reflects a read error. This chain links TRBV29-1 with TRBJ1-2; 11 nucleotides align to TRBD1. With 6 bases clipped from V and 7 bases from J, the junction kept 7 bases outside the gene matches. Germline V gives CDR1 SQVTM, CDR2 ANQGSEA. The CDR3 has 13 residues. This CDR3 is CSVGGTGGLGYTS. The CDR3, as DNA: TGCAGCGTGGGCGGGACAGGGGGACTTGGCTACACCTCC.

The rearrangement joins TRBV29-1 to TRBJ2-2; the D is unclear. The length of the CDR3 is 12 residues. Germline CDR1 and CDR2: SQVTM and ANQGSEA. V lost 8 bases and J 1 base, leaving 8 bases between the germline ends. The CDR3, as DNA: TGCAGCTGTAGTAAGAACACCGGGGAGCTGTTTTTT. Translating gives CSCSKNTGELFF.

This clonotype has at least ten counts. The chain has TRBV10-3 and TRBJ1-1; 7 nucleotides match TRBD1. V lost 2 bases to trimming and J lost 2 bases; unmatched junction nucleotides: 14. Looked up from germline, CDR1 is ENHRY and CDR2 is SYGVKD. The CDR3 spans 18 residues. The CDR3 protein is CAISERYRGGAQNTEAFF. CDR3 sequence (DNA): TGTGCCATCAGTGAGAGATACAGGGGCGGCGCTCAAAACACTGAAGCTTTCTTT.

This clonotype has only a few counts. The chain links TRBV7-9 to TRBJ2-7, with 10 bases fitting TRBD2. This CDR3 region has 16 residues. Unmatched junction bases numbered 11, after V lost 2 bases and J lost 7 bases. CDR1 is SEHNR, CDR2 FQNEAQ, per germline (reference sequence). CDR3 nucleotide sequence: TGTGCCAGCAGCTTACCATCTAGCGGGGGTCTGCTGGAGCAGTACTTC. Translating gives CASSLPSSGGLLEQYF.

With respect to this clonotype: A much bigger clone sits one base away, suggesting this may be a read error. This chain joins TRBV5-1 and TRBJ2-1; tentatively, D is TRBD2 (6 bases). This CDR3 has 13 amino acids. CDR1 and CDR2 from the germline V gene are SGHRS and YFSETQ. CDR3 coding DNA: TGCGCCGGCAGCTTGCGCGGGGATAATGAGCAGTTCTTC. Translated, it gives CAGSLRGDNEQFF.

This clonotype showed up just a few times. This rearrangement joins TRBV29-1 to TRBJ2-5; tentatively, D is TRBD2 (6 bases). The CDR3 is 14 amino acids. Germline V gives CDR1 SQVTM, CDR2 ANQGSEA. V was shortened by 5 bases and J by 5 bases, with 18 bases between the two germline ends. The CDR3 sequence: CSVTPGLEDETQYF. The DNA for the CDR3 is TGCAGCGTTACTCCGGGACTGGAGGACGAGACCCAGTACTTC.